The TCR beta chain under discussion was sequenced for a study of regulatory T cells in long-lasting Graves disease. This clonotype has a handful of counts. Researchers made TCR beta libraries by using iRepertoire HTBI primers and running Arm-PCR on CDR3 regions. TCRdb fed the multiplex PCR reads into MiXCR, producing one record per CDR3 protein. The sample consists of just over 600,000 distinct CDR3 sequences, less than 20% of them appearing once. Between the trimmed V and J ends, which lost 1 base and 7 bases, there was a span of 13 bases. CDR1 DFQATT and CDR2 SNEGSKA come from the germline V gene (reference sequence). The CDR3 is 13 amino acids. Time point here: newly diagnosed GD, antithyroid drugs for less than 3 months. There was RNA extracted from PBMCs, and the TCR library was made from it. The sample was also linked to a second study, of T cells in Graves' hyperthyroidism and ophthalmopathy.

This rearrangement joins TRBV20-1 to TRBJ1-2; weak D call: TRBD1 (6 bases). Sequences were derived from peripheral blood mononuclear cells (PBMCs), sampled at new diagnosis, from a patient treated with antithyroid drugs. The receptor's source is a woman in her twenties or thirties with Graves disease. The CDR3 DNA sequence: TGCAGTGCTAGAGTCAACAGGGTTGGTGGCTACACCTTC. This codes for CSARVNRVGGYTF.